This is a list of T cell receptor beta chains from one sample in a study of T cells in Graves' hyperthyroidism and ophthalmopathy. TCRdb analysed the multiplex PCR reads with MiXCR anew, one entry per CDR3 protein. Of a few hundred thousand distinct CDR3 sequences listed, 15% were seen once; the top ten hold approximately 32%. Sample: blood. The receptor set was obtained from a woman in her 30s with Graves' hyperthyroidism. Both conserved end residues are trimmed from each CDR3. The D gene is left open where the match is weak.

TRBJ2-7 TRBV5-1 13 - ASSLGSSQGGEQY
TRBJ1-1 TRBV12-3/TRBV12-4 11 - ASSFGQNTEAF
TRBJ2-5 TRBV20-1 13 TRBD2 SAGPSGTNQETQY
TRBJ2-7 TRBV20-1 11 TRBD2 SATSGASYEQY
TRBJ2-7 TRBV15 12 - ATSRDGRPDEQY
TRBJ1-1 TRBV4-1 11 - ASSQELATEAF
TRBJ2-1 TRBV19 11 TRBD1 ASSIQGANEQF
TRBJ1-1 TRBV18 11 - ASSPQQGTEAF
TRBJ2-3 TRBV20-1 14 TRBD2 SGSSGRAGNTDTQY
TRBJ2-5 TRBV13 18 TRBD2 ASSSQAWTSYDVLKETQY
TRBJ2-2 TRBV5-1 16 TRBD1 ASSLLGQGASGTGELF
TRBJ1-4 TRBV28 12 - ASRTPAGKGKLF
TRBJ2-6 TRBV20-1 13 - SATQGTSGANVLT
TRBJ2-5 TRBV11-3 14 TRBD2 ASRGLAGELNETQY
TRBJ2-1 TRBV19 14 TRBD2 ASTPLVGGPMNEQF
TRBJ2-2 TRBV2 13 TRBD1 ASSGQGALSGELF
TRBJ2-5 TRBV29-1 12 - SVGRKGDAETQY
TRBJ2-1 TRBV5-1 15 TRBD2 ASSITPSSGYYNEQF
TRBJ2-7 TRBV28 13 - ASRSPGEGGGKQY
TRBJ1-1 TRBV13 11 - ASSFFRKTEAF
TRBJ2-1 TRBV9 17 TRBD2 ASSAPALAELKGYNEQF
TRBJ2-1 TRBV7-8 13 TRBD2 ASSLVGGGYNEQF